Below are 2 T cell receptor beta chains sequenced from a single sample in a study of blood T cell repertoires in COVID-19. This table comes from immunoSEQ multiplex PCR, and its TCRdb copy is limited to in-frame clones, with some not included. The sample has roughly 75,000 clones, 90% seen once. The sample was peripheral blood. These receptors originate from a human donor in a cohort sampled during active COVID-19.

The chain couples TRBV6-1 to TRBJ2-7; 8 bases map to TRBD2. The germline gives CDR1 MNHNS, CDR2 SASEGT. The trim removed 0 bases at V and 6 bases at J, leaving 4 bases unmatched. The CDR3 contains 14 residues. The CDR3: CASSEARGAAEQYF. The CDR3 DNA reads as TGTGCCAGCAGTGAAGCGCGGGGGGCCGCCGAGCAGTACTTC.

A single count supports this clone. The chain links TRBV6-1 to TRBJ1-5; no clear D gene. The germline V and J ends were trimmed by 3 bases and 0 bases, with 15 bases remaining between them. The CDR3 sequence is 17 residues long. Germline V gene sequence: CDR1 MNHNS, CDR2 SASEGT. In nucleotides, the CDR3 is TGTGCCAGCAGTGATATGACCGGGTTACCTAGCAATCAGCCCCAGCATTTT. Encoded protein: CASSDMTGLPSNQPQHF.